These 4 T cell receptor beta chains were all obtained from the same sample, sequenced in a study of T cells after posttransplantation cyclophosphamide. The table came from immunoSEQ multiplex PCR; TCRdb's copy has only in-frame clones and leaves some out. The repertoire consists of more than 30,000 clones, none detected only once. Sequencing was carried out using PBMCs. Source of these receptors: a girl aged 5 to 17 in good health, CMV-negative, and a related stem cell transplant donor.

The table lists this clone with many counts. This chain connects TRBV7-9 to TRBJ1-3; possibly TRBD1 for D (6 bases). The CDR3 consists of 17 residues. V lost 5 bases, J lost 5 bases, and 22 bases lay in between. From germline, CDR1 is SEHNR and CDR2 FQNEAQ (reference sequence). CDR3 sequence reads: CASSQQEPWTERNTIYF. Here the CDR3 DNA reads TGTGCCAGCAGCCAACAAGAGCCCTGGACAGAAAGAAACACCATATATTTT.

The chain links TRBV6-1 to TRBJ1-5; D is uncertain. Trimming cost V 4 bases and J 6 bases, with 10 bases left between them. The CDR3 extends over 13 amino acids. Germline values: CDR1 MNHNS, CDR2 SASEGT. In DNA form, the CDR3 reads TGTGCCAGCAGTGTCAGGTTTAGTCAGCCCCAGCATTTT. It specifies CASSVRFSQPQHF.

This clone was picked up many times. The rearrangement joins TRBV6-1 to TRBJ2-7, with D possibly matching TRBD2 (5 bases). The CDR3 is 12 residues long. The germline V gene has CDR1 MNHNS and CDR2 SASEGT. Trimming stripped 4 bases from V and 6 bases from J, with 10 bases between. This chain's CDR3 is CASSVWEREQYF. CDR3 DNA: TGTGCCAGCAGTGTATGGGAGCGCGAGCAGTACTTC.

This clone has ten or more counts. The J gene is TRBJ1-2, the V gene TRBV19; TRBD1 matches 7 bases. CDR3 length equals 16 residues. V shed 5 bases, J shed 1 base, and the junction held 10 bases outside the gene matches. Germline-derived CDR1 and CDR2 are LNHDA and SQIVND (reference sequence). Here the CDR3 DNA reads TGTGCCAGTAGTCCGTATCGGACAGGTTTTAACTATGGCTACACCTTC. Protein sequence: CASSPYRTGFNYGYTF.